The 9 T cell receptor beta chains below all came from one sample that was sequenced in a study of memory CD8 T cells in hepatitis C reinfection. Time point meaning: late/post reinfection, 12 to 24 weeks after detection. Sorted cells were sequenced directly ex vivo without any in vitro expansion. The protocol was immunoSEQ multiplex PCR, while the TCRdb copy is restricted to in-frame clones and leaves out a portion. The sample lists 45,000 to 50,000 clones, 89% occurring once. Material for sequencing was naive CD8+ T cells sorted from blood. Source of these receptors: a man aged 18 to 35 with hepatitis C virus infection.

This chain joins TRBV19 and TRBJ2-3, with TRBD2 as a possible D gene (6 bases). Trimming took off 5 bases at V and 5 bases at J, with 14 bases between the two ends. Germline values: CDR1 LNHDA, CDR2 SQIVND (reference sequence). The CDR3 extends over 14 amino acids. The CDR3 region has the DNA TGTGCCAGTAGTCTAACGGGCGGGGTAGATACGCAGTATTTT. Translated, it gives CASSLTGGVDTQYF.

V is TRBV6-5 and J is TRBJ2-1; 12 bases map to TRBD2. After removal of 0 bases from V and 10 bases from J, the junction contained 7 bases not matched to a gene. CDR3 length: 16 residues. CDR1 is MNHEY, CDR2 SVGAGI, per germline. CDR3 amino acids: CASSYSASGGAWEQFF. The CDR3 region has the DNA TGTGCCAGCAGTTACTCCGCTAGCGGGGGGGCCTGGGAGCAGTTCTTC.

The chain is built from TRBV5-6 and TRBJ1-2; maybe TRBD1 (6 bases). V was pared by 3 bases and J by 1 base, with 13 bases between. Germline V gene sequence: CDR1 SGHDT, CDR2 YYEEEE. The CDR3 extends over 15 amino acids. For the CDR3, the DNA is TGTGCCAGCAGCTACCGGGACATAGATAACTATGGCTACACCTTC. Translated: CASSYRDIDNYGYTF.

V gene TRBV5-3 combines with J gene TRBJ1-1; 7 nucleotides line up with TRBD1. TRBV5-3 is labeled an ORF, and its function is uncertain. The V and J ends lost 7 bases and 1 base, in that order; junction bases with no gene match: 7. The CDR3 runs 14 residues. CDR3 residues: CARARGGPNTEAFF. For the CDR3, the DNA is TGTGCCAGAGCCCGAGGGGGCCCGAACACTGAAGCTTTCTTT.

V gene TRBV15 combines with J gene TRBJ2-3; 8 nucleotides match TRBD2. CDR1 and CDR2 (germline): LNHNV, YYDKDF (reference sequence). The CDR3 has 15 residues. V lost 7 bases to trimming and J lost 0 bases; unmatched junction nucleotides: 6. This CDR3 is CATNLGLASTDTQYF. CDR3 DNA sequence: TGTGCCACCAACCTAGGACTAGCTAGCACAGATACGCAGTATTTT.

The chain uses TRBV2 and TRBJ1-1, with D unclear. Germline lookup yields CDR1 SNHLY and CDR2 FYNNEI. V lost 4 bases, J lost 5 bases, and 11 bases lay in between. The CDR3 length is 13 residues. CDR3 sequence reads: CASSGTPRTEAFF. The CDR3 bases are TGTGCCAGCAGTGGCACCCCCAGGACTGAAGCTTTCTTT.

The V and J genes are TRBV4-3 and TRBJ2-1; D may be TRBD2 (6 bases). Germline CDR1 reads LGHNA; CDR2 reads YSLEER. V was cut by 3 bases and J by 0 bases, with 9 bases left in between. There are 15 residues in the CDR3. CDR3 protein: CASSQALASYNEQFF. The CDR3 nucleotides are TGCGCCAGCAGCCAGGCACTAGCCTCCTACAATGAGCAGTTCTTC.

The V gene is TRBV13, the J gene TRBJ2-1; 8 positions agree with TRBD2. Germline values: CDR1 PRHDT, CDR2 FYEKMQ (reference sequence). V gave up 4 bases and J gave up 7 bases; unmatched junction bases: 12. This CDR3 is 16 amino acids long. CDR3 DNA: TGTGCCAGCAGCTCCTGGGAAAGGGGCGGGGGGAATGAGCAGTTCTTC. Translating it yields CASSSWERGGGNEQFF.

Written as DNA, the CDR3 is TGTGCCAGCAGTCAGGGGAATTATCAGCCCCAGCATTTT. This codes for CASSQGNYQPQHF. The rearrangement links TRBV27 to TRBJ1-5; D possibly corresponds to TRBD1 (6 bases). The CDR3 consists of 13 residues. CDR1 is MNHEY and CDR2 is SMNVEV in the germline V gene (reference sequence). Trimming took 5 bases from V and 5 from J, leaving 10 bases between them.